This T cell receptor beta chain was recovered during a study of OX40 agonist ivuxolimab in advanced cancers. Sequencing used immunoSEQ multiplex PCR; TCRdb keeps in-frame clones, though not all of them. The data show tens of thousands of clones, with around 89% seen just once and 18% held by the top ten. V dropped 4 bases and J dropped 0 bases, with 18 bases sitting between them. From germline, CDR1 is ENHRY and CDR2 SYGVKD. This CDR3 region has 17 residues. This sequence joins TRBV10-3 and TRBJ1-1; D may be TRBD1 (5 bases). This clonotype was sampled from an adult with an advanced solid tumor such as melanoma, head and neck, liver or kidney cancer. The sequences come from CD4+ or CD8+ T cells sorted from blood, collected in a trial of the OX40 agonist ivuxolimab. CDR3 DNA sequence: TGTGCCATCAGTGGACTCAGGGTCGATCTAGTGAACACTGAAGCTTTCTTT. Protein sequence: CAISGLRVDLVNTEAFF.